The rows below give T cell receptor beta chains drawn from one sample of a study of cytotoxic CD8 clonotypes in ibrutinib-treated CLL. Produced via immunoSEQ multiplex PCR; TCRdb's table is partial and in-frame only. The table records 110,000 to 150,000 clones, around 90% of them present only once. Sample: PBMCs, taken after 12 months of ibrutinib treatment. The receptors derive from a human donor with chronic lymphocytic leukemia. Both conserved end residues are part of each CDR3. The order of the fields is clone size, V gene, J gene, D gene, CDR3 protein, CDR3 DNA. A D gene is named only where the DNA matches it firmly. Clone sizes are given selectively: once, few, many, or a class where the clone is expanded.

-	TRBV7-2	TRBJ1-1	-	CASSPPLNTEAFF	TGTGCCAGCAGCCCCCCCTTGAACACTGAAGCTTTCTTT
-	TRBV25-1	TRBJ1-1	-	CASSDYTEAFF	TGTGCCAGCAGTGATTACACTGAAGCTTTCTTT
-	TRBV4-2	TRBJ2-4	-	CASSKQGVVAKNIQYF	TGTGCCAGCAGCAAACAAGGCGTGGTAGCCAAAAACATTCAGTACTTC
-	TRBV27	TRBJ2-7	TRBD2	CASSQGLAGGPYEQYF	TGTGCCAGCAGTCAAGGACTAGCGGGAGGGCCCTACGAGCAGTACTTC
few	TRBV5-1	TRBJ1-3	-	CASSLEGSGNTIYF	TGCGCCAGCAGCTTGGAGGGGTCTGGAAACACCATATATTTT
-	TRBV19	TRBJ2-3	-	CASSMGQVTQYF	TGTGCCAGTAGTATGGGCCAGGTTACGCAGTATTTT
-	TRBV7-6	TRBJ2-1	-	CASSLEVFSNEQFF	TGTGCCAGCAGTCTGGAGGTATTTTCCAATGAGCAGTTCTTC
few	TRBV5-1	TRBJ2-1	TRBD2	CASRLAGTTNNEQFF	TGCGCCAGCAGACTAGCGGGCACTACCAACAATGAGCAGTTCTTC
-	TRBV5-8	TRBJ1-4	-	CASSWTATNEKLFF	TGTGCCAGCAGCTGGACAGCTACTAATGAAAAACTGTTTTTT
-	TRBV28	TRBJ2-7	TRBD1	CASSGQGTNSYEQYF	TGTGCCAGCAGTGGACAGGGGACAAACTCCTACGAGCAGTACTTC
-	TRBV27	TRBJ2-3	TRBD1	CASSLKVGQGSIRTDTQYF	TGTGCCAGCAGTTTAAAGGTCGGACAGGGAAGTATTCGTACAGATACGCAGTATTTT
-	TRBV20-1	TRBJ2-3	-	CSASFNTQYF	TGCAGTGCTAGTTTCAATACGCAGTATTTT
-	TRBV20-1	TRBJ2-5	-	CSATHQETQYF	TGCAGTGCTACCCACCAAGAGACCCAGTACTTC
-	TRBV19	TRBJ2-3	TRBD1	CASSIETGATQYF	TGTGCCAGTAGTATAGAAACAGGGGCTACGCAGTATTTT
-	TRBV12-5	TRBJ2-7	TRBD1	CASGRGRTGNGSYEQYF	TGTGCTAGTGGTAGGGGCCGGACAGGGAACGGGTCCTACGAGCAGTACTTC
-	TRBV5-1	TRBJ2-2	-	CASSLEALSAGELFF	TGCGCCAGCAGCTTGGAAGCGCTCAGCGCCGGGGAGCTGTTTTTT
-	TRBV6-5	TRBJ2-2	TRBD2	CASSRREGRTGELFF	TGTGCCAGCAGTCGGCGGGAGGGCCGGACCGGGGAGCTGTTTTTT
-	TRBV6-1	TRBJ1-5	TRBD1	CASRAGQGYNQPQHF	TGTGCCAGCAGGGCGGGACAGGGATACAATCAGCCCCAGCATTTT
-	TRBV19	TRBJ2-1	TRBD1	CATLDRGYSNEQFF	TGTGCCACCCTCGACAGGGGGTACTCCAATGAGCAGTTCTTC
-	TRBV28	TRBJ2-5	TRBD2	CASRPGLAGGEETQYF	TGTGCCAGCAGACCGGGACTAGCGGGAGGGGAGGAGACCCAGTACTTC
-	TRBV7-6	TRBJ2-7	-	CASSLADTQADPYEQYF	TGTGCCAGCAGCTTAGCGGATACCCAGGCGGACCCCTACGAGCAGTACTTC
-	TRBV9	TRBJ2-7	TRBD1	CASSPRTGKREQYF	TGTGCCAGCAGCCCAAGGACAGGAAAGCGCGAGCAGTACTTC
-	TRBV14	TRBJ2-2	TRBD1	CASSQRQGRTGELFF	TGTGCCAGCAGCCAGAGACAGGGGCGCACCGGGGAGCTGTTTTTT
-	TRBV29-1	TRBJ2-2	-	CSVEGFRAGRRAGELFF	TGCAGCGTTGAAGGTTTTAGGGCGGGAAGGCGCGCGGGGGAGCTGTTTTTT
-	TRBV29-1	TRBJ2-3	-	CSVSTASTDTQYF	TGCAGCGTGTCGACAGCTAGCACAGATACGCAGTATTTT
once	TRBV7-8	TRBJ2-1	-	CASSLRGLTYNEQFF	TGTGCCAGCAGCTTAAGGGGACTGACCTACAATGAGCAGTTCTTC
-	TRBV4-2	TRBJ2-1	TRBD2	CASSLPGGADNEQFF	TGTGCCAGCAGCCTCCCGGGGGGTGCGGACAATGAGCAGTTCTTC
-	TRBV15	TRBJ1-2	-	CATSREGRPGYTF	TGTGCCACCAGCAGAGAAGGTCGACCGGGCTACACCTTC
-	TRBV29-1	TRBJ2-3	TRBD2	CSVDGIPGLAGVPDTQYF	TGCAGCGTTGATGGGATCCCGGGACTAGCGGGAGTCCCAGATACGCAGTATTTT
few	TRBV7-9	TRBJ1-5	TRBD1	CASSLEGQGARGQPQHF	TGTGCCAGCAGCTTAGAGGGACAGGGGGCTAGGGGTCAGCCCCAGCATTTT
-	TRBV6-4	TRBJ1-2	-	CASTPLDSSGYTF	TGTGCCAGCACGCCCCTCGACAGTTCTGGCTACACCTTC
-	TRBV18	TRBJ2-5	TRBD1	CASSPRQGGKETQYF	TGTGCCAGCTCACCTAGACAGGGTGGTAAGGAGACCCAGTACTTC
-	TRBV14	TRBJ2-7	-	CASSQDLGYEQYF	TGTGCCAGCAGCCAAGATCTTGGGTACGAGCAGTACTTC
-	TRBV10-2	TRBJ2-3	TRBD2	CASSIGLAASTDTQYF	TGCGCCAGTAGTATTGGACTAGCGGCTAGCACAGATACGCAGTATTTT
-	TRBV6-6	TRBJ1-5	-	CASRADQPQHF	TGTGCCAGCAGAGCCGACCAGCCCCAGCATTTT
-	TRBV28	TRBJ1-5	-	CASSVGHGYQPQHF	TGTGCCAGCAGTGTGGGACACGGGTATCAGCCCCAGCATTTT
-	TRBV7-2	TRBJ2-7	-	CASSFQGLEQYF	TGTGCCAGCAGCTTTCAGGGGCTCGAGCAGTACTTC